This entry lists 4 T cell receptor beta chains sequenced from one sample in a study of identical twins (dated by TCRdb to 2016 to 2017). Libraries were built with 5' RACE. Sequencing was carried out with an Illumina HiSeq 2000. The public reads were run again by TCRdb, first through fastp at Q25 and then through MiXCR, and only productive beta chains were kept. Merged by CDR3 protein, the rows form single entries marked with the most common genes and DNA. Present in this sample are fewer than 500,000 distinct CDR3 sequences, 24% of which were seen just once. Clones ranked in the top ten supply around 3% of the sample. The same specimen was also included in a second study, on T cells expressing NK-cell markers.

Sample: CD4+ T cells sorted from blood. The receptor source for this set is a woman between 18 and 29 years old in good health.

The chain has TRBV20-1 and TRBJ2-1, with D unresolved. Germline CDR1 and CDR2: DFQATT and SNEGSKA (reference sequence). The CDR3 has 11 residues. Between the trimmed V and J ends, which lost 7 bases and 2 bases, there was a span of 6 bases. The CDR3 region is CSVRAYNEQFF. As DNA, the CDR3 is TGCAGTGTAAGGGCCTACAATGAGCAGTTCTTC.

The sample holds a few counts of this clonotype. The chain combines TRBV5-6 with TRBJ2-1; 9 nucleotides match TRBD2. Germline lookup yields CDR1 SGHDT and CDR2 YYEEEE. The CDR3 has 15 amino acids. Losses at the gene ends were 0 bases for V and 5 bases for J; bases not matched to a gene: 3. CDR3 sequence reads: CASSLGGRGHNEQFF. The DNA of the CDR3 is TGTGCCAGCAGCTTGGGCGGGAGGGGCCACAATGAGCAGTTCTTC. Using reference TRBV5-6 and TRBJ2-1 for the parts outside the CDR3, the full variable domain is DAGVTQSPTHLIKTRGQQVTLRCSPKSGHDTVSWYQQALGQGPQFIFQYYEEEERQRGNFPDRFSGHQFPNYSSELNVNALLLGDSALYLCASSLGGRGHNEQFFGPGTRLTVL.

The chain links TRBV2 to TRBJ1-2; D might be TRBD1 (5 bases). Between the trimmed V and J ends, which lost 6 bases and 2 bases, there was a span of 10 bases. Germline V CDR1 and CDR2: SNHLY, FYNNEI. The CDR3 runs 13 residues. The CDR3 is CASRSTANYGYTF. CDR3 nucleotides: TGTGCCAGCAGGTCGACAGCCAACTATGGCTACACCTTC.

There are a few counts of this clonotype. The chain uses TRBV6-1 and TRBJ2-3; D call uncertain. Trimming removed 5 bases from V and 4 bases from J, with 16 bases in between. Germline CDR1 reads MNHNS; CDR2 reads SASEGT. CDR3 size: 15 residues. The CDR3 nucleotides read TGTGCCAGCAGTCCATGGACCTCCGTGTCAGATACGCAGTATTTT. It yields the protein CASSPWTSVSDTQYF.